The sample holds many counts of the clone carrying this T cell receptor beta chain. Its antigen remains unknown. Scientists made TCR beta libraries using quantitative 5'-RACE with molecular barcodes. One entry per CDR3 protein results from TCRdb running MiXCR on the 5' RACE reads. The sample includes about 510,000 distinct CDR3 sequences, about 5.4% of them seen just once. This record comes from a study of CD8 T cells in ankylosing spondylitis. The V gene lost 7 bases and the J gene lost 7 bases, with 9 bases spanning the gap. CDR1 and CDR2 from the germline V gene are MNHNS and SASEGT. CDR3 length: 11 amino acids. Study-level results: Earlier literature documents some of the motif variants in reactive arthritis synovial fluid and blood. Characteristic, it appeared, of ankylosing spondylitis blood was a TCR beta motif of roughly 8 highly homologous variants. Peripheral blood samples showed relatively rare disease-linked clones, and these clones were CD8+.

The receptor was isolated from a male donor with ankylosing spondylitis. The chain has TRBV6-1 and TRBJ2-3; a possible D gene is TRBD2 (5 bases). Specimen: blood, either unsorted or a sorted T cell fraction (not recorded which). In DNA, the CDR3 is TGTGCCAGCAATGGAGGATATACGCAGTATTTT. Translation gives CASNGGYTQYF.